A single sample gave rise to the 19 T cell receptor beta chains below, sequenced in a study of cytomegalovirus exposure and HLA in healthy donors. The primer mix had 60 Vbeta and 13 Jbeta primers. Sequencing was performed with immunoSEQ multiplex PCR; in TCRdb, only in-frame clones are kept and a portion is missing. The sample carries around 150,000 clones, 75% to 80% recorded once. Sequencing was done on a sample of PBMCs. Source of these receptors: a woman aged 40 to 49 in good health and CMV-seronegative.

On this clone itself: A read error may produce the germline difference seen at one junction end. This chain connects TRBV7-9 to TRBJ1-5, with 7 bases that match TRBD1. The CDR3 totals 15 residues. CDR1 and CDR2 from the germline V gene are SEHNR and FQNEAQ (reference sequence). The CDR3 DNA reads TGTTCCAGCAGCGATGGGACAGTTTGGAATCAGCCCCAGCATTTT. Amino acid sequence: CSSSDGTVWNQPQHF.

The V and J genes are TRBV18 and TRBJ2-3; D is possibly TRBD1 (6 bases). There are 14 residues in the CDR3. V was pared by 2 bases and J by 12 bases, with 18 bases between. Germline lookup yields CDR1 KGHSH and CDR2 LQKENI. The DNA of the CDR3 is TGTGCCAGCTCACCATACAGGGAAGAAGTGCATCAGTATTTT. It is translated as CASSPYREEVHQYF. Full variable domain (outside the CDR3, taken from reference TRBV18 and TRBJ2-3): NAGVMQNPRHLVRRRGQEARLRCSPMKGHSHVYWYRQLPEEGLKFMVYLQKENIIDESGMPKERFSAEFPKEGPSILRIQQVVRGDSAAYFCASSPYREEVHQYFGPGTRLTVL.

This clone was counted only a few times. This chain uses TRBV4-2 with TRBJ2-7; possible D gene TRBD2, 5 bases. The CDR3 has 14 amino acids. Germline V gene sequence: CDR1 LGHNA, CDR2 YNFKEQ. V was clipped by 7 bases and J by 5 bases, with 18 bases between them. The CDR3 sequence is CASTPFSGSDEQYF. Written as DNA, the CDR3 is TGTGCCAGCACCCCTTTTTCTGGGAGCGACGAGCAGTACTTC.

The chain employs TRBV4-1 and TRBJ1-4; D possibly corresponds to TRBD1 (6 bases). This CDR3 spans 21 amino acids. Germline V gene sequence: CDR1 MGHRA, CDR2 YSYEKL. Trimming stripped 2 bases from V and 1 base from J, with 26 bases between. DNA of the CDR3: TGCGCCAGCAGCCAATTCCCGGTAGTTGGACAGCTAGCACGAACTAATGAAAAACTGTTTTTT. Translating gives CASSQFPVVGQLARTNEKLFF.

The chain recombines TRBV5-4 with TRBJ2-1; D possibly corresponds to TRBD2 (5 bases). V was cut by 3 bases and J by 9 bases, with 19 bases left in between. The germline V gene has CDR1 SGHNT and CDR2 YYREEE (reference sequence). The CDR3 has 15 amino acids. The CDR3 spells CASSSIDEGITEQFF. As DNA, the CDR3 is TGTGCCAGCAGCTCAATCGACGAGGGCATCACTGAGCAGTTCTTC.

The chain recombines TRBV2 with TRBJ1-5; D call uncertain. Between the trimmed V and J ends, which lost 2 bases and 4 bases, there was a span of 9 bases. CDR1 and CDR2 (germline): SNHLY, FYNNEI. This CDR3 spans 14 amino acids. Here the CDR3 DNA reads TGTGCCAGCAGTGAAACAGTAGTTAATCAGCCCCAGCATTTT. Amino acids: CASSETVVNQPQHF.

V usage is TRBV11-2 and J usage is TRBJ1-1, with no clear D. CDR1 SGHAT and CDR2 FQNNGV come from the germline V gene. V was trimmed by 3 bases and J by 3 bases, leaving 8 bases between them. The CDR3 is made up of 13 amino acids. CDR3 DNA: TGTGCCAGCAGCTTGATGGAGGACACTGAAGCTTTCTTT. Its translation is CASSLMEDTEAFF.

The gene calls are TRBV2 and TRBJ1-2, with 10 bases lining up with TRBD1. CDR3 size: 13 residues. Per the germline V gene, CDR1 is SNHLY and CDR2 is FYNNEI. V shed 4 bases, J shed 6 bases, and the junction held 2 bases outside the gene matches. This CDR3 is CASSVGTGDGYTF. The CDR3 DNA reads as TGTGCCAGCAGTGTGGGGACAGGGGATGGCTACACCTTC.

This chain links TRBV7-9 with TRBJ2-7, with 8 bases lining up with TRBD1. Germline assignment: CDR1 SEHNR and CDR2 FQNEAQ (reference sequence). With V trimmed by 5 bases and J by 6 bases, 9 bases remained unmatched. This CDR3 spans 14 amino acids. CDR3 sequence (DNA): TGTGCCAGCAGCCTGCCCAGACAGGGGAGCGAGCAGTACTTC. Translation gives CASSLPRQGSEQYF.

Written as DNA, the CDR3 is TGTGCCAGCAGACAGGACAGCTCTGGAAACACCATATATTTT. Translation gives CASRQDSSGNTIYF. The chain couples TRBV5-4 to TRBJ1-3, with a tentative D call TRBD1 (6 bases). The germline CDR1 and CDR2 sequences are SGHNT and YYREEE (reference sequence). V was shortened by 5 bases and J by 0 bases, with 9 bases between the two germline ends. This CDR3 region has 14 residues.

This clone was counted a few times. This chain links TRBV5-1 with TRBJ2-7; 12 bases are shared with TRBD2. The CDR3 loop spans 15 amino acids. The ends lost 1 base at V and 5 bases at J; junction bases unmatched: 4. CDR1 and CDR2 from the germline V gene are SGHRS and YFSETQ. CDR3 sequence (DNA): TGCGCCAGCAGCTTGACTAGCGGGGGGCCTCACGAGCAGTACTTC. Its translation is CASSLTSGGPHEQYF.

V is TRBV10-3 and J is TRBJ2-7, with 11 nucleotides matching TRBD2. The CDR3 sequence is 17 residues long. V shed 3 bases, J shed 4 bases, and the junction held 11 bases outside the gene matches. CDR1 ENHRY and CDR2 SYGVKD come from the germline V gene. CDR3 coding DNA: TGTGCCATCAGTGACCGCTTTACTAGCGGGGGTTTGTACGAGCAGTACTTC. It is translated as CAISDRFTSGGLYEQYF.

J is TRBJ1-5 and V is TRBV18; 9 bases are shared with TRBD1. This CDR3 is 17 amino acids long. The V segment lost 4 bases and the J segment 1 base; nucleotides outside the gene matches: 8. Germline CDR1 KGHSH, CDR2 LQKENI. CDR3 in DNA: TGTGCCAGCTCACACTTCGGACAGGGGCAAAGCAATCAGCCCCAGCATTTT. This sequence encodes CASSHFGQGQSNQPQHF. Supplemented by reference TRBV18 and TRBJ1-5, the full variable domain reads NAGVMQNPRHLVRRRGQEARLRCSPMKGHSHVYWYRQLPEEGLKFMVYLQKENIIDESGMPKERFSAEFPKEGPSILRIQQVVRGDSAAYFCASSHFGQGQSNQPQHFGDGTRLSIL.

The chain recombines TRBV5-1 with TRBJ2-3; 13 positions match TRBD2. Trimming took 2 bases from V and 1 from J; bases not matched to a gene: 4. The CDR3 contains 17 residues. The germline gives CDR1 SGHRS, CDR2 YFSETQ. CDR3 DNA sequence: TGCGCCAGCAGCTTACCCGGACTAGCGGGGGGCACAGATACGCAGTATTTT. It is translated as CASSLPGLAGGTDTQYF.

The chain recombines TRBV27 with TRBJ1-2; 8 positions match TRBD1. The germline gives CDR1 MNHEY, CDR2 SMNVEV (reference sequence). Trimming cost V 8 bases and J 7 bases; bases outside gene matches: 9. The CDR3 consists of 13 residues. The CDR3 coding sequence is TGTGCCAGCTACGGACAGGGTATTCTTGGCTACACCTTC. Encoded protein: CASYGQGILGYTF.

The V call is TRBV5-1, the J call TRBJ2-3; D possibly corresponds to TRBD2 (5 bases). The CDR3 is 15 residues long. The germline V gene has CDR1 SGHRS and CDR2 YFSETQ. V was trimmed by 6 bases and J by 1 base, leaving 15 bases between them. The CDR3 DNA is TGCGCCAGCACGGACTCTTCAGGTGGCACAGATACGCAGTATTTT. Residues: CASTDSSGGTDTQYF.

CDR3 in DNA: TGTGCCAGCAGTTACCTCTTCAGTTACAATGAGCAGTTCTTC. Its protein is CASSYLFSYNEQFF. V usage is TRBV6-5 and J usage is TRBJ2-1; D uncertain. The CDR3 is 14 residues long. The V end was cut by 2 bases, the J end by 4 bases, with 9 bases between. The V gene's germline CDR1 is MNHEY and CDR2 SVGAGI.

The J gene is TRBJ2-7, the V gene TRBV27, with 7 bases identical to TRBD2. This CDR3 comprises 14 residues. Trimming took 6 bases from V and 4 from J; bases not matched to a gene: 9. The germline gives CDR1 MNHEY, CDR2 SMNVEV (reference sequence). CDR3 region: CASSPIAGFYEQYF. In nucleotides, the CDR3 is TGTGCCAGCAGCCCGATAGCGGGCTTTTACGAGCAGTACTTC.

The chain uses TRBV7-3 and TRBJ1-6; tentatively, D is TRBD1 (5 bases). The CDR3 is 15 residues long. Germline CDR1 is SGHTA and CDR2 is FQGTGA. V was clipped by 1 base and J by 6 bases, with 10 bases between them. CDR3 in amino acids: CASSLRGQGNSPLHF. The CDR3 DNA is TGTGCCAGCAGCTTAAGGGGTCAGGGTAATTCACCCCTCCACTTT.